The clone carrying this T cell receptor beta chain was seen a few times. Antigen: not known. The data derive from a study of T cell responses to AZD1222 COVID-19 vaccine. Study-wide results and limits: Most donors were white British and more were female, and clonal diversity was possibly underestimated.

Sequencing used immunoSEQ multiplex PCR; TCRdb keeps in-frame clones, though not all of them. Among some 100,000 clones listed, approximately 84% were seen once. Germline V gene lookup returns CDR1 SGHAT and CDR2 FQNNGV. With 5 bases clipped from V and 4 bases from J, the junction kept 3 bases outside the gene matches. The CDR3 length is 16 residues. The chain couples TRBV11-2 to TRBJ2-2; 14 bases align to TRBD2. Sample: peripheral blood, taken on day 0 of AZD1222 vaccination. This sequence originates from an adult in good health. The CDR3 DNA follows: TGTGCCAGCAGCGTAGGGACTAGCGGGAGCACCGGGGAGCTGTTTTTT. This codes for CASSVGTSGSTGELFF.